This T cell receptor (beta chain) stems from a study of T cell responses to AZD1222 COVID-19 vaccine. Background on the study: Timing groups of about 4 and about 12 weeks for second doses were pooled.

Profiling relied on immunoSEQ multiplex PCR, and the TCRdb table lists in-frame clones only, not all of them. Of some 97,000 clones in the sample, 80% to 95% were seen once. Study observations and caveats: Donors were mostly white British, more females; clonal diversity possibly underestimated. Following two doses of AZD1222, Spike-specific TCR breadth and depth rose. Only five or six AZD1222 recipients tested seropositive at baseline.

The V gene lost 1 base and the J gene lost 4 bases, with 14 bases spanning the gap. The CDR3 runs 15 residues. Germline CDR1 is SGHVS and CDR2 is FQNEAQ. Turning to this clone: Its specificity is not known.

The sample here was peripheral blood, taken on day 0 of AZD1222 vaccination. The chain is built from TRBV7-8 and TRBJ2-7; D may be TRBD2 (5 bases). The source is an adult in good health. In DNA, the CDR3 is TGTGCCAGCAGCTTAGTAAGGGAGTCGGAATACGAGCAGTACTTC. It specifies CASSLVRESEYEQYF. The full variable domain, completed using reference TRBV7-8 and TRBJ2-7, is GAGVSQSPRYKVAKRGQDVALRCDPISGHVSLFWYQQALGQGPEFLTYFQNEAQLDKSGLPSDRFFAERPEGSVSTLKIQRTQQEDSAVYLCASSLVRESEYEQYFGPGTRLTVT.